This TCR beta chain was sequenced for a study of PD-1 blockade in classical Hodgkin lymphoma. Study-wide results and limits: Patients with a complete response exhibited baseline diversity comparable to newly diagnosed patients. Exclusion covered patients beginning nivolumab under 1 year post-ASCT.

The repertoire was sequenced with immunoSEQ multiplex PCR; TCRdb's copy has only in-frame clones and lacks some. The repertoire holds 110,000 or so clones, 80% to 90% seen once, with roughly 21% in the top ten. With V trimmed by 1 base and J by 1 base, 2 bases remained unmatched. The CDR3 is 14 amino acids. Per the germline V gene, CDR1 is SQVTM and CDR2 is ANQGSEA. Every one of the patients relapsed after autologous stem cell transplantation (brentuximab vedotin exposure was variable). To note about this clone: Its antigen is not identified.

The clonotype comes from a human donor with classical Hodgkin lymphoma. The chain employs TRBV29-1 and TRBJ2-7, with 9 bases matching TRBD2. Sequences were derived from peripheral blood mononuclear cells (PBMCs), sampled before the second cycle of nivolumab. As DNA, the CDR3 is TGCAGCGTTGAAGGGCTAGCGGGGTCCTACGAGCAGTACTTC. It translates to CSVEGLAGSYEQYF.